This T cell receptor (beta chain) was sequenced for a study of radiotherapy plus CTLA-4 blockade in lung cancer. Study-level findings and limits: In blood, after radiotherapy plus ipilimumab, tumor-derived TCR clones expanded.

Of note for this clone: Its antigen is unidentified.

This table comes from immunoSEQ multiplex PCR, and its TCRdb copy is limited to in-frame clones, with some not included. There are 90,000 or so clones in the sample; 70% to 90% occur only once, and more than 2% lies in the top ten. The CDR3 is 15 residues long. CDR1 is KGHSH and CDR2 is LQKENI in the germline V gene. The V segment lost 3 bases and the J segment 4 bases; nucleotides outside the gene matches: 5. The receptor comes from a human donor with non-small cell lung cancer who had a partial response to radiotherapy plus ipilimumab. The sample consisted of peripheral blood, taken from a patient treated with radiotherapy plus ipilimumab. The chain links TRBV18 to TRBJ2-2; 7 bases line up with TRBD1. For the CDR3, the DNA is TGTGCCAGCTCACCCCACCGGGACAGCACCGGGGAGCTGTTTTTT. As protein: CASSPHRDSTGELFF.